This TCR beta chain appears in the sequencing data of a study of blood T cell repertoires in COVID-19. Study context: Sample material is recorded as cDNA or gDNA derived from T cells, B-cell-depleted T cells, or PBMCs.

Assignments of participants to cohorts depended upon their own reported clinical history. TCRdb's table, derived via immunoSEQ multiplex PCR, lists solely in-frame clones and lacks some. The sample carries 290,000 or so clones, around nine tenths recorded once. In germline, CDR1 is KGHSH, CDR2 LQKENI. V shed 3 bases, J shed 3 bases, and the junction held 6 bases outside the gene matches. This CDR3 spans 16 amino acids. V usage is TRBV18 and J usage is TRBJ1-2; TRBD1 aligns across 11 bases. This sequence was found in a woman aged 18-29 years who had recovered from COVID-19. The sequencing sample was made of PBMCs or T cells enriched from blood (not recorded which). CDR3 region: CASSPGTGGLYYGYTF. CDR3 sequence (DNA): TGTGCCAGCTCACCGGGGACAGGGGGATTATACTATGGCTACACCTTC.